This T cell receptor (beta chain) was obtained from a study of graft-versus-host responses after intestinal transplantation. Study-level background: Multivisceral, liver-intestinal, or isolated intestinal grafts were transplanted into recipients. Study results and caveats: Peak circulating GvH clone levels were associated with early post-transplant HvG declines.

Germline loops: CDR1 SGHTA, CDR2 FQGNSA. The CDR3 totals 16 residues. V was shortened by 2 bases and J by 0 bases, with 13 bases between the two germline ends. Profiling relied on immunoSEQ multiplex PCR, and the TCRdb table lists in-frame clones only, not all of them. The data show 40,000 to 55,000 clones, with roughly nine tenths seen just once and 4.4% held by the top ten. This clone has more than one count but fewer than ten. The antigen is undetermined. The source is a human patient who received an intestinal transplant, so some T cells may come from the graft donor. Sequencing used PBMCs, obtained 524 days after transplant. This rearrangement joins TRBV7-2 to TRBJ1-2, with D maybe TRBD1 (5 bases). CDR3 nucleotide sequence: TGTGCCAGCAGCTTAAGGTGGAGGGGTCCTAACTATGGCTACACCTTC. Amino acids: CASSLRWRGPNYGYTF.